A single sample gave rise to the 14 T cell receptor beta chains below, sequenced in a study of metastatic and nonmetastatic thyroid tumors. Thyroid surgery had not been preceded by any treatment in any patient. MiXCR was used by TCRdb to re-call the PCR reads. The repertoire includes roughly 13,000 clones, less than 25% of them detected once, and around 7.8% sits in the top ten. Material: blood. The source is a female donor with papillary thyroid cancer or a benign thyroid nodule (not recorded which). Some clones in this sample may be carry-over from other donors' samples.

This clone is medium-sized within its sample. The genes are TRBV6-1 and TRBJ2-3; 9 bases are a match to TRBD1. This CDR3 contains 14 residues. Germline assignment: CDR1 MNHNS and CDR2 SASEGT. Unmatched junction bases numbered 8, after V lost 10 bases and J lost 3 bases. The CDR3 DNA reads TGTGCCATTCGCCCTGGGACAGGGACAGATACGCAGTATTTT. It is translated as CAIRPGTGTDTQYF.

This clone was observed at least ten times. The chain links TRBV19 to TRBJ1-1, with TRBD1 identical over 10 bases. Germline CDR1 is LNHDA and CDR2 is SQIVND (reference sequence). There are 18 residues in the CDR3. V shed 1 base and J 3 bases; nucleotides not matched to a gene: 11. The CDR3 coding sequence is TGTGCCAGTAGTATAGTAGAGGGACAGGGGAAGGGGTACACTGAAGCTTTCTTT. It is translated as CASSIVEGQGKGYTEAFF. The whole variable domain, filled in from reference TRBV19 and TRBJ1-1, reads DGGITQSPKYLFRKEGQNVTLSCEQNLNHDAMYWYRQDPGQGLRLIYYSQIVNDFQKGDIAEGYSVSREKKESFPLTVTSAQKNPTAFYLCASSIVEGQGKGYTEAFFGQGTRLTVV.

This clone is classed as medium-sized (0.01 to 0.1%). V is TRBV12-3 or TRBV12-4 and J is TRBJ2-1; TRBD2 aligns across 12 bases. With V trimmed by 6 bases and J by 8 bases, 5 bases remained unmatched. The CDR3 length is 14 residues. CDR3 sequence: CASSPTSGSYEQFF. The CDR3 DNA reads as TGTGCCAGCAGCCCGACTAGCGGGAGCTATGAGCAGTTCTTC.

By sample share, this clone is medium-sized. J is TRBJ1-3 and V is TRBV6-1; D remains unclear. The germline V and J ends were trimmed by 6 bases and 4 bases, with 10 bases remaining between them. CDR3 length: 13 amino acids. In germline, CDR1 is MNHNS, CDR2 SASEGT. The CDR3 nucleotides read TGTGCCAGCAGCAAATCGGGGGGAAACACCATATATTTT. Its translation is CASSKSGGNTIYF.

The table lists this clone with many counts. The chain uses TRBV7-2 and TRBJ2-5, with D maybe TRBD2 (6 bases). The germline gives CDR1 SGHTA, CDR2 FQGNSA. The germline V and J ends were trimmed by 0 bases and 4 bases, with 12 bases remaining between them. The CDR3 extends over 15 amino acids. The CDR3: CASSLALPRGETQYF. CDR3 nucleotide sequence: TGTGCCAGCAGCTTAGCGCTCCCGCGGGGAGAGACCCAGTACTTC.

This clone was found many times. The rearrangement uses TRBV10-2 and TRBJ2-5; 11 bases fit TRBD2. With V trimmed by 11 bases and J by 5 bases, 10 bases remained unmatched. Per germline, CDR1 WSHSY and CDR2 SAAADI. This CDR3 region has 14 residues. The CDR3 is CASRGLAGGETQYF. In DNA form, the CDR3 reads TGCGCCTCCCGGGGGCTAGCGGGAGGCGAGACCCAGTACTTC.

In its sample, this clone was seen many times. This chain joins TRBV10-3 and TRBJ2-5; TRBD1 aligns across 8 bases. CDR1 is ENHRY and CDR2 is SYGVKD in the germline V gene. The V and J ends lost 10 bases and 6 bases, in that order; junction bases with no gene match: 7. This CDR3 region has 12 residues. CDR3 nucleotide sequence: TGTGCCAGTTCAGGGGGCATAAAGACCCAGTACTTC. Amino acids: CASSGGIKTQYF.

This clone was found many times. J is TRBJ1-2 and V is TRBV3-1, with TRBD1 matching over 8 bases. Trimming took 1 base from V and 8 from J; bases not matched to a gene: 9. The germline CDR1 and CDR2 sequences are LGHDT and YNNKEL (reference sequence). CDR3 size: 15 residues. For the CDR3, the DNA is TGTGCCAGCAGCCAAGGGGGACAGGTGCTTCGAGGCTACACCTTC. Translated: CASSQGGQVLRGYTF. The full variable domain, rest sourced from reference TRBV3-1 and TRBJ1-2, is DTAVSQTPKYLVTQMGNDKSIKCEQNLGHDTMYWYKQDSKKFLKIMFSYNNKELIINETVPNRFSPKSPDKAHLNLHINSLELGDSAVYFCASSQGGQVLRGYTFGSGTRLTVV.

This clone ranks as medium-sized (0.01 to 0.1%). This chain uses TRBV27 with TRBJ1-2; TRBD1 might be the D (6 bases). The V gene's germline CDR1 is MNHEY and CDR2 SMNVEV (reference sequence). V lost 3 bases to trimming and J lost 11 bases, with 16 bases between them. This CDR3 spans 13 amino acids. The CDR3 bases are TGTGCCAGCAGTTTTCGAGGGGGAGGAGGGTACACCTTC. Protein sequence: CASSFRGGGGYTF.

This clone was recorded many times. A much larger clone lies one base from this, so it may be a read error. The same CDR3 also results from other DNA sequences found in this sample. The CDR3 coding sequence is TGCGCCAGCAGTGAGGGGTTACAGCGGGGGACTAGCACAGATACGCAGTATTTT. It encodes CASSEGLQRGTSTDTQYF. The gene calls are TRBV10-1 and TRBJ2-3, with 8 bases that match TRBD2. The CDR3 runs 18 residues. V shed 2 bases and J 0 bases; nucleotides not matched to a gene: 10. Germline CDR1 reads WNHNN; CDR2 reads SYGVQD (reference sequence).

This clone is judged medium-sized. This chain links TRBV20-1 with TRBJ2-5; the D gene is possibly TRBD2 (5 bases). From germline, CDR1 is DFQATT and CDR2 SNEGSKA (reference sequence). V was cut by 0 bases and J by 4 bases, with 12 bases left in between. This CDR3 spans 14 amino acids. In nucleotides, the CDR3 is TGCAGTGCTAGAGATAGAACGGGAAGAGAGACCCAGTACTTC. Its translation is CSARDRTGRETQYF.

By frequency in the sample, this clone is medium-sized. This chain links TRBV7-3 with TRBJ2-3; tentatively, D is TRBD2 (6 bases). V lost 5 bases and J 6 bases, leaving 15 bases between the germline ends. In germline, CDR1 is SGHTA, CDR2 FQGTGA. This CDR3 has 14 amino acids. For the CDR3, the DNA is TGTGCCAGCAGCCCTAGGGGAGGAGGGGATACGCAGTATTTT. This sequence encodes CASSPRGGGDTQYF.

This chain joins TRBV28 and TRBJ1-2, with 9 bases aligning to TRBD1. Germline V gene data show CDR1 as MDHEN and CDR2 as SYDVKM. This CDR3 has 14 amino acids. Germline trimming cut 6 bases from V and 2 bases from J; bases unmatched to any gene: 4. This chain's CDR3 is CASRLTGGNYGYTF. The CDR3 nucleotides read TGTGCCAGCAGACTGACAGGGGGGAACTATGGCTACACCTTC.

This clone was recorded many times. The sample holds other DNA sequences that translate to the same CDR3. This chain's CDR3 is CRGTSGGGEQFF. The CDR3 nucleotides are TGCAGAGGGACTAGCGGGGGGGGCGAGCAGTTCTTC. The chain carries TRBV20-1 and TRBJ2-1; 16 bases match TRBD2. The CDR3 extends over 12 amino acids. Germline V gene data show CDR1 as DFQATT and CDR2 as SNEGSKA (reference sequence).